Below, 4 T cell receptor beta chains from the same sample are listed, as sequenced in a study of radiation and T cells in renal cell carcinoma. The sample's time point: blood 4 weeks post-SBRT, at nephrectomy. Treatment noted: 15 Gy SBRT to primary tumor, nephrectomy 4 weeks later. Using immunoSEQ multiplex PCR, the repertoire was profiled, and TCRdb retains in-frame clones only, with some absent. The sample comprises around 170,000 clones, roughly 90% of which are singletons, and over 9% rests with the top ten. The sample in question was blood, obtained from a patient whose treatment included radiotherapy and nephrectomy. The receptor source for this set is a woman aged 50 to 60 with renal cell carcinoma.

The chain couples TRBV6-5 to TRBJ1-1; tentative D call: TRBD1 (5 bases). The V end was cut by 0 bases, the J end by 6 bases, with 14 bases between. CDR1 is MNHEY, CDR2 SVGAGI, per germline. This CDR3 is built from 15 residues. Here the CDR3 DNA reads TGTGCCAGCAGTTACTCAGGCAGGGTGGGTTCTGAAGCTTTCTTT. It codes for CASSYSGRVGSEAFF.

The chain combines TRBV9 with TRBJ1-5; D remains unclear. This CDR3 comprises 13 residues. V gave up 2 bases and J gave up 3 bases, with 6 bases separating them. In germline, CDR1 is SGDLS, CDR2 YYNGEE. The CDR3 nucleotides read TGTGCCAGCAGCGTGGACGCCAATCAGCCCCAGCATTTT. This codes for CASSVDANQPQHF.

The CDR3 DNA is TGTGCCAGCAGTTTACACGCCGGCTATGGCTACACCTTC. Its translation: CASSLHAGYGYTF. The rearrangement joins TRBV28 to TRBJ1-2, with D unclear. CDR1 is MDHEN, CDR2 SYDVKM, per germline. The CDR3 sequence is 13 residues long. V was clipped by 2 bases and J by 4 bases, with 8 bases between them.

This rearrangement joins TRBV9 to TRBJ2-2, with D perhaps assigned TRBD1 or TRBD2 (5 bases each). V lost 2 bases to trimming and J lost 3 bases, with 11 bases between them. CDR1 and CDR2 from the germline V gene are SGDLS and YYNGEE. The CDR3 consists of 15 residues. The CDR3 DNA sequence: TGTGCCAGCAGCGTTGGGGGAGCGGACACCGGGGAGCTGTTTTTT. This translates into CASSVGGADTGELFF.